This T cell receptor beta chain was captured by sequencing in a study of blood T cell repertoires in COVID-19. The overall study: The United States, Italy and Spain supplied acute and convalescent COVID-19 samples. Sources were T cells, B-cell-depleted T cells, or PBMCs; the material itself was cDNA or gDNA.

In the authors' methods: How many nucleated cells were present was estimated from reference gene primer amplification. The data were produced by immunoSEQ multiplex PCR, yet TCRdb's version contains in-frame clones alone and is incomplete. The DNA gave D and trimming, while V, J and clone size come from that table. The data show about 140,000 clones, around nine tenths seen once. Germline loops: CDR1 SGHDN, CDR2 FVKESK. V lost 4 bases and J lost 1; bases outside the gene matches: 5. This CDR3 is built from 15 residues. Source material: peripheral blood. The J gene is TRBJ2-5, the V gene TRBV14; TRBD2 aligns across 8 bases. The TCR was taken from a woman aged 50 to 65 with acute or convalescent COVID-19. The CDR3 region has the DNA TGTGCCAGCAGCCCCGGGACTAGTACCCAAGAGACCCAGTACTTC. This encodes CASSPGTSTQETQYF.